This entry describes one TCR beta chain. Its antigen is still unknown. Germline CDR1 reads SGDLS; CDR2 reads YYNGEE. The CDR3 sequence is 12 residues long. J lost 8 bases, V lost 3 bases, and 4 bases had no gene match. Around 100 mL of blood, on average, came from one heparinised draw per donor. The investigators reverse transcribed all of the isolated RNA, so they sequenced expressed TCRB transcripts. Libraries were prepared by immunoSEQ multiplex PCR; TCRdb keeps only in-frame clonotypes and omits some of them. The repertoire holds over 13,000 clones, with roughly three quarters as singletons. These data are taken from a study of beta chain features in type 1 diabetes. Study-wide context: Cell yields, gender and age were comparable in patients and healthy donors.

The study, taken as a whole, reports: For Type 1 diabetes patients, all four CD4+ subsets carried TCRB CDR3s that were moderately but significantly shorter.

The source of this sequence is a woman aged 18-29 years with type 1 diabetes. The sequenced material came from stem cell memory CD4+ T cells from blood. The rearrangement joins TRBV9 to TRBJ1-2; 7 positions match TRBD1. This chain's CDR3 is CASSGETGGYTF. In DNA, the CDR3 is TGTGCCAGCAGCGGAGAGACAGGGGGCTACACCTTC.